This T cell receptor beta chain appears in the sequencing data of a study of shared clonotypes between healthy human individuals. Across the whole study: Donor composition was a couple of women and three men, aged 18 to 49. Points from the study as a whole: Read depth was anticipated to influence clonotype sharing among donors.

For this clone: Its antigen is currently unknown. The sample contains more than one DNA sequence encoding this CDR3.

Researchers sequenced unsorted PBMC DNA using ten immunoSEQ deep assay plates. The repertoire was sequenced with immunoSEQ multiplex PCR; TCRdb's copy has only in-frame clones and lacks some. The sample yields 470,000 or so clones, roughly 80% seen once. The ends lost 6 bases at V and 2 bases at J; junction bases unmatched: 7. The V gene's germline CDR1 is MDHEN and CDR2 SYDVKM. This CDR3 is built from 15 residues. Sequenced sample: PBMCs. V usage is TRBV28 and J usage is TRBJ1-5; 7 bases line up with TRBD1. The source is a woman aged 40 to 55 in good health. Some clones in this sample may be carry-over from other donors' samples. In nucleotides, the CDR3 is TGTGCCAGCAGCCCAGGAGGGGGCGGCAATCAGCCCCAGCATTTT. It encodes CASSPGGGGNQPQHF.